This entry is about one T cell receptor (beta chain). The target antigen is unknown. CDR1 is SGHAT and CDR2 is FQNNGV in the germline V gene. V lost 5 bases to trimming and J lost 3 bases, with 10 bases between them. The CDR3 runs 13 residues. This specimen belongs to a study of T cell responses to AZD1222 COVID-19 vaccine. Study findings and constraints: The number of AZD1222 recipients seropositive at baseline was only 5 to 7. Without day 14 samples, only post-peak T cell repertoires were studied.

Libraries were prepared by immunoSEQ multiplex PCR; TCRdb keeps only in-frame clonotypes and omits some of them. The sample lists some 88,000 clones, roughly 94% occurring once. The sample was peripheral blood, taken on day 0 of AZD1222 vaccination. The genes are TRBV11-2 and TRBJ1-2, with D possibly being TRBD1 (5 bases). This clonotype originated in an adult in good health. The CDR3 bases are TGTGCCAGCAGCCCAGGGCAGGACTATGGCTACACCTTC. Translating gives CASSPGQDYGYTF. The entire variable domain, with the rest obtained from reference TRBV11-2 and TRBJ1-2, is as follows: EAGVAQSPRYKIIEKRQSVAFWCNPISGHATLYWYQQILGQGPKLLIQFQNNGVVDDSQLPKDRFSAERLKGVDSTLKIQPAKLEDSAVYLCASSPGQDYGYTFGSGTRLTVV.